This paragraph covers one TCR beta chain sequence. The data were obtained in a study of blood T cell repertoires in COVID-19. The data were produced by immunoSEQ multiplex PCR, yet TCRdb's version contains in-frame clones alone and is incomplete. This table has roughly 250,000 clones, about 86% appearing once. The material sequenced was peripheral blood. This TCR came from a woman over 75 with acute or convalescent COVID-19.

CDR3 sequence reads: CASSVNRGNSPLHF. The DNA for the CDR3 is TGTGCCAGCAGTGTGAATAGGGGGAATTCACCCCTCCACTTT. The chain recombines TRBV2 with TRBJ1-6, with TRBD1 as a possible D gene (6 bases). Germline V lookup: CDR1 SNHLY, CDR2 FYNNEI. The CDR3 contains 14 residues. V lost 4 bases, J lost 7 bases, and 11 bases lay in between.